This TCR beta chain originates from a study of cytomegalovirus exposure and HLA in healthy donors. About the research overall: In a previous analysis, more than 90 million unique TCR beta sequences were found from 150 million to 200 million T cells. General study results and limits: The authors later found HLA-associated TCR beta chains more clonally expanded than equally common others. Common viral pathogens seemed, in a later analysis, to connect with several of the most significant clusters.

13 Jbeta primers and 60 Vbeta primers were used for the PCR. This table comes from immunoSEQ multiplex PCR, and its TCRdb copy is limited to in-frame clones, with some not included. The top ten clones hold about 2.7% of a sample with 150,000 to 200,000 clones, 60% to 85% of them seen once. The CDR3 is 13 residues long. The junction had 3 bases not matched to a gene; V was cut back by 3 bases and J by 4 bases. Germline loops: CDR1 SGDLS, CDR2 YYNGEE. On this clone: Its antigen is not known.

Sequenced material: PBMCs. The chain combines TRBV9 with TRBJ1-2; TRBD1 matches at 7 bases. The source is a male donor in good health and CMV-seronegative. CDR3 residues: CASSGGQSYGYTF. Written as DNA, the CDR3 is TGTGCCAGCAGCGGGGGACAGAGCTATGGCTACACCTTC.